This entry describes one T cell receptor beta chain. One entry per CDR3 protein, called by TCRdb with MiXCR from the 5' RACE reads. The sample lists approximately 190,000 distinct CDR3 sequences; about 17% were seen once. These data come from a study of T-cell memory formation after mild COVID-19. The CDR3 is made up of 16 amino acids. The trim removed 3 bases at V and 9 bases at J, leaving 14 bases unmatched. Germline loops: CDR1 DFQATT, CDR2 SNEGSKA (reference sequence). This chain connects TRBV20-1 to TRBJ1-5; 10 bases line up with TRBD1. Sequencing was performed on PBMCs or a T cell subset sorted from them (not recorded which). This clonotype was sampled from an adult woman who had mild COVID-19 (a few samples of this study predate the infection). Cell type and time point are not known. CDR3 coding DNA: TGCAGTGCTAGGGGGGACAGGGGTTTATCCTGGGGGCCCCAGCATTTT. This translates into CSARGDRGLSWGPQHF.